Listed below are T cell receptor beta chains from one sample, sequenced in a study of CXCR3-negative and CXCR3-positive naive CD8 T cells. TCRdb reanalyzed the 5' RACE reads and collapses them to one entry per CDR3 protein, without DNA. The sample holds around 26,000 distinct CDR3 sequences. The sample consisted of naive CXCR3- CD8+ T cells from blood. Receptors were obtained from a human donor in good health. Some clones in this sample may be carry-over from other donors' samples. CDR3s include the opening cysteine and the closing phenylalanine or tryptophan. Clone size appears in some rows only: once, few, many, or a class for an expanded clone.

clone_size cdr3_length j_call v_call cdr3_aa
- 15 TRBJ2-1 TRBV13 CASSLRHRSYNEQFF
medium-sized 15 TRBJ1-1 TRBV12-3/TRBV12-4 CASSLIPGMNTEAFF
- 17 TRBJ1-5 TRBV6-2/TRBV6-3 CASSYGPGEVGNQPQHF
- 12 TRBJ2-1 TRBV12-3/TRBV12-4 CASSSTGVEQFF
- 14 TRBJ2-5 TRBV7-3 CASSLGGAGETQYF
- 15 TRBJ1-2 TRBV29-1 CSVEDSTGRGYGYTF
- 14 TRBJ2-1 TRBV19 CASMTSGGYNEQFF
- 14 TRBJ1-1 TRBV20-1 CSAREEGRVSEAFF
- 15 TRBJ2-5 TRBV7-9 CASSPGGKRQETQYF
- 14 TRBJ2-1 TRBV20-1 CSARWDRDYNEQFF
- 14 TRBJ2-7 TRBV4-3 CASSPSTGEYEQYF
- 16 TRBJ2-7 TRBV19 CASSFDGLGPFYEQYF
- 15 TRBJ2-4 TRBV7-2 CASSLTAIAKNIQYF
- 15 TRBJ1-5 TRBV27 CASSLSHPSNQPQHF
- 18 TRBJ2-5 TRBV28 CASSLPHGGQDWQETQYF
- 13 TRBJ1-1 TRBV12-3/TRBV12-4 CASSLSSNSEAFF
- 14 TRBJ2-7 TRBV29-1 CSAQPGGLSYEQYF
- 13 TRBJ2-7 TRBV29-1 CSVIPGHSYEQYF
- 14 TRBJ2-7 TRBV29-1 CSAQSDFGSYEQYF
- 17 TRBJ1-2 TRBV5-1 CASTPTPTVQPGYGYTF
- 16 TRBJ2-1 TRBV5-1 CASSLSLAGGPSEQFF
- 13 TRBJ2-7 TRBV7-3 CASSLAASYEQYF
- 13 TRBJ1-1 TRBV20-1 CSARMTGDTEAFF
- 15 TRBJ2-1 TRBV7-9 CASSLRDKSYNEQFF
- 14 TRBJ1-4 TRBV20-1 CSASLLQTNEKLFF
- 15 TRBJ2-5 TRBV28 CASSLSTVRIETQYF
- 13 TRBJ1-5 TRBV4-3 CASSQDPNQPQHF
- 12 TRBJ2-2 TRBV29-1 CSGLQQGTELFF
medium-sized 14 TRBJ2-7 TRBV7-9 CASSLPTNSYEQYF
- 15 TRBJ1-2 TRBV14 CASSQGSQTNYGYTF
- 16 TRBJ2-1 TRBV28 CASSLGGLAGGSEQFF
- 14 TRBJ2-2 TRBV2 CATPGLPNTGELFF
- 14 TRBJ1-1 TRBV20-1 CSAADPGTNTEAFF